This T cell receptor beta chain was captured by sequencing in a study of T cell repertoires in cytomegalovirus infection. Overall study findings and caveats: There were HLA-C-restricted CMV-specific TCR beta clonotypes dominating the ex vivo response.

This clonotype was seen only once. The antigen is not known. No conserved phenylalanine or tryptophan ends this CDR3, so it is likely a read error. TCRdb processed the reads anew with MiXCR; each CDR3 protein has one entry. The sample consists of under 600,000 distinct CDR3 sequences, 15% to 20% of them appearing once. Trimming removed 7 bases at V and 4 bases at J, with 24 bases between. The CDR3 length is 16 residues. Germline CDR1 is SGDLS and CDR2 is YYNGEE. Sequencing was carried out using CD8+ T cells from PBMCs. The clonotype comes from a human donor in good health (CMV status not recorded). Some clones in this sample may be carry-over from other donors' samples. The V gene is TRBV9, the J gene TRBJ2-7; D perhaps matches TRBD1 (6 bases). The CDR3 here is CASGPTTGRSSYEQYL. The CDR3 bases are TGTGCCAGCGGCCCAACCACAGGGCGGTCTTCGTACGAGCAGTACTTA.